This T cell receptor (beta chain) derives from a study of human T cells and chemical hapten exposure. Unique molecular identifiers were attached to individual cDNA molecules within the library. A single record per CDR3 protein comes from TCRdb applying MiXCR to the RACE reads. The table records 150,000 to 200,000 distinct CDR3 sequences, more than 14% of them present only once. Time point specified: patch test 1, 2 weeks after DPC sensitization. Treatment described: therapeutic diphenylcyclopropenone sensitization with weekly scalp DPC. Patients had alopecia, were aged 18 to 70, and were not pregnant. In germline, CDR1 is DFQATT, CDR2 SNEGSKA (reference sequence). V dropped 2 bases and J dropped 4 bases, with 9 bases sitting between them. CDR3 length: 14 amino acids.

This TCR came from a woman aged 30 to 39 with alopecia areata. Some clones in this sample may be carry-over from other donors' samples. The V and J genes are TRBV20-1 and TRBJ2-6; no clear D. This specimen was whole blood, taken in connection with sensitization to the hapten diphenylcyclopropenone (DPC). CDR3 bases: TGCAGTGCTAGAAAAGGGTACGGGGCCAACGTCCTGACTTTC. Its translation: CSARKGYGANVLTF.